A selection of T cell receptor beta chains follows, all from one sample in a study of blood T cell repertoires in COVID-19. Clones were read by immunoSEQ multiplex PCR, and TCRdb kept only the in-frame ones, dropping some. This table has about 77,000 clones, about 88% appearing once. The sequenced sample consisted of peripheral blood. Receptors originate from an elderly woman with active or convalescent COVID-19. Both conserved end residues are part of each CDR3. D genes are given only for firm matches. The size field is filled for only some rows; it gives once, few, many or a size class.

D gene	clone size	V gene	J gene	CDR3 DNA	CDR3 protein
TRBD1	-	TRBV7-9	TRBJ2-2	TGTGCCAGCAGCTCAACAAGACAGGGGGCGCCGACCAACACCGGGGAGCTGTTTTTT	CASSSTRQGAPTNTGELFF
TRBD2	-	TRBV5-4	TRBJ2-3	TGTGCCAGCAGCCCGGGAGGGGCGGGGGGGACCACAGATACGCAGTATTTT	CASSPGGAGGTTDTQYF
-	-	TRBV7-2	TRBJ2-3	TGTGCCAGCAGCTTAGTCCGGGGGAGCACAGATACGCAGTATTTT	CASSLVRGSTDTQYF
TRBD1	-	TRBV7-3	TRBJ2-1	TGTGCCAGCAGCTTAAACACAGGGGGCCTCAATGAGCAGTTCTTC	CASSLNTGGLNEQFF
-	-	TRBV24-1	TRBJ2-6	TGTGCCACCAGTGATTTGGAAGCCACAGGGAGCAACGTCCTGACTTTC	CATSDLEATGSNVLTF
-	once	TRBV14	TRBJ1-4	TGTGCCAGCAGCCAAGGGTCAGGGCAGGGAGGAAAACTGTTTTTT	CASSQGSGQGGKLFF
-	-	TRBV30	TRBJ2-3	TGTGCCTGGAGTGTCGCGGGGGCCCCCACAGATACGCAGTATTTT	CAWSVAGAPTDTQYF
-	-	TRBV2	TRBJ2-2	TGTGCCAGCAATCGGGGGAGGAACACCGGGGAGCTGTTTTTT	CASNRGRNTGELFF
TRBD1	-	TRBV7-8	TRBJ2-7	TGTGCCAGCAGCCGAGGACAGGGGGCCGACGAGCAGTACTTC	CASSRGQGADEQYF
TRBD2	-	TRBV4-3	TRBJ2-3	TGCGCCAGCAGCCACCGGGGGGGGCTGGCAGATACGCAGTATTTT	CASSHRGGLADTQYF
TRBD2	-	TRBV5-1	TRBJ2-3	TGCGCCAGCAGCCCGGGTATAGCGGGGGGATGGGATACGCAGTATTTT	CASSPGIAGGWDTQYF
TRBD1	-	TRBV6-5	TRBJ2-1	TGTGCCAGCAGGAGGGGACAGGGGGTGGTCAATGAGCAGTTCTTC	CASRRGQGVVNEQFF
TRBD1	-	TRBV5-5	TRBJ1-2	TGTGCCAGCAGCTTGGAGGGGACAGGGCAGCGGACCACCTTC	CASSLEGTGQRTTF
TRBD1	-	TRBV28	TRBJ1-2	TGTGCCAGCAGTTCCGGACAGGGGAGCGGCTACACCTTC	CASSSGQGSGYTF
TRBD1	-	TRBV6-5	TRBJ2-7	TGTGCCAGCAGTTCCCGGGACAGGGGCTCCTACGAGCAGTACTTC	CASSSRDRGSYEQYF
-	-	TRBV28	TRBJ1-2	TGTGCCAGCAGTCGACAGGCCCCGACCTTC	CASSRQAPTF
TRBD1	-	TRBV6-5	TRBJ2-7	TGTGCCAGCATGCTCCGGGACAGTCCCTACGAGCAGTACTTC	CASMLRDSPYEQYF
TRBD1	-	TRBV4-2	TRBJ2-7	TGTGCCAGCAGCCAGTCAGGGGGCAAAACCTACGAGCAGTACTTC	CASSQSGGKTYEQYF
-	-	TRBV6-5	TRBJ1-2	TGTGCCAGCAGTTACTCCGGGACAACGTCTCCATATGGCTACACCTTC	CASSYSGTTSPYGYTF
TRBD1	-	TRBV3-1/TRBV3-2	TRBJ2-7	TGTGCCAGCAGCCAGCGGACAGGGAAGCACGAGCAGTACTTC	CASSQRTGKHEQYF
-	-	TRBV6-6	TRBJ1-4	TGTGCCAGCAGTCACAGTTATACTGAAAAACTGTTTTTT	CASSHSYTEKLFF
TRBD1	-	TRBV7-8	TRBJ2-1	TGTGCCAGCAGCTTAGGCACAGGGGACTACAATGAGCAGTTCTTC	CASSLGTGDYNEQFF
TRBD2	-	TRBV4-1	TRBJ2-5	TGCGCCAGCAGCCAGATAAGCGGGGGTGCCCAAGAGACCCAGTACTTC	CASSQISGGAQETQYF
-	-	TRBV28	TRBJ2-7	TGTGCCAGCATCCCCTCCACAGGGAAGGGGTACGAGCAGTACTTC	CASIPSTGKGYEQYF
TRBD1	-	TRBV4-1	TRBJ1-4	TGCGCCAGCAGCCGACTTTACAGGGGGCTCGATGAAAAACTGTTTTTT	CASSRLYRGLDEKLFF
-	-	TRBV10-3	TRBJ1-6	TGTGCCATCAGTGAGTGGGCAGGGGCCGGGTATAATTCACCCCTCCACTTT	CAISEWAGAGYNSPLHF
-	-	TRBV6-5	TRBJ2-5	TGTGCCAGCAGCAGGGTCCAAGAGACCCAGTACTTC	CASSRVQETQYF
-	-	TRBV2	TRBJ1-5	TGTGCCAGCAGTCCACAGGGCCTGAACAATCAGCCCCAGCATTTT	CASSPQGLNNQPQHF
TRBD2	-	TRBV7-3	TRBJ2-1	TGTGCCAGCAGCTTCCTGAGGAGCGGGGGCTCAAATGAGCAGTTCTTC	CASSFLRSGGSNEQFF
TRBD1	-	TRBV7-8	TRBJ1-4	TGTGCCAGCAGCTTACCTAGGACAGGAGCAACTAATGAAAAACTGTTTTTT	CASSLPRTGATNEKLFF
-	-	TRBV3-1/TRBV3-2	TRBJ1-2	TGTGCCAGCAGCCCCGGGGGGGCTAACTATGGCTACACCTTC	CASSPGGANYGYTF
-	-	TRBV5-6	TRBJ2-3	TGTGCCAGCACCCGTCGGGCGGGGAGCACAGATACGCAGTATTTT	CASTRRAGSTDTQYF
TRBD1	-	TRBV2	TRBJ2-7	TGTGCCAGCAGTGAACGGGGACAGGGCCCCTTGTACGAGCAGTACTTC	CASSERGQGPLYEQYF
-	-	TRBV12-3/TRBV12-4	TRBJ2-5	TGTGCCAGCGCCCGGGGGAGACAAGAGACCCAGTACTTC	CASARGRQETQYF
-	-	TRBV9	TRBJ1-2	TGTGCCAGCAGCGTAATTCGCCCTGGCGAGGCCCGAAGAGCACTCACTGGCTACACCTTC	CASSVIRPGEARRALTGYTF
TRBD2	-	TRBV9	TRBJ2-7	TGTGCCAGCAGCGTAGGAGGTAGCGGGGCCTCCTACGAGCAGTACTTC	CASSVGGSGASYEQYF
-	-	TRBV18	TRBJ2-1	TGTGCCACCTCCGTACAGGGTCAGAGCAATGAGCAGTTCTTC	CATSVQGQSNEQFF
-	-	TRBV6-2/TRBV6-3	TRBJ1-6	TGTGCCAGCAGCTTACTCGCTCTCGTCCTCCACTTT	CASSLLALVLHF
-	-	TRBV7-9	TRBJ2-1	TGTGCCAGCAGCTTCGGGGGAAGCAATGAGCAGTTCTTC	CASSFGGSNEQFF
TRBD1	-	TRBV6-2/TRBV6-3	TRBJ1-5	TGTGCCAGCAGTTACTCGACAGGGAATCAGCCCCAGCATTTT	CASSYSTGNQPQHF
TRBD1	once	TRBV30	TRBJ2-7	TGTGCCTGGAGTGTCTGGACAGGGAGCTCCTACGAGCAGTACTTC	CAWSVWTGSSYEQYF
-	-	TRBV11-2	TRBJ2-7	TGTGCCAGCAGCTTAGTCGACAGTGGGTACGAGCAGTACTTC	CASSLVDSGYEQYF
TRBD1	-	TRBV5-6	TRBJ1-2	TGTGCCAGCAGCTTGAGGGGGCTTAACTATGGCTACACCTTC	CASSLRGLNYGYTF
-	-	TRBV28	TRBJ1-4	TGTGCCAGCAGTTTCCCCAGTAAAATTGGGGGCTATGAAAAACTGTTTTTT	CASSFPSKIGGYEKLFF
-	-	TRBV9	TRBJ1-4	TGTGCCAGCAGCGTAAGTCCAGATGAAAAACTGTTTTTT	CASSVSPDEKLFF
TRBD1	-	TRBV7-8	TRBJ1-4	TGTGCCAGCAGCCCCGACAGGGTCTCTGAAAAACTGTTTTTT	CASSPDRVSEKLFF
-	-	TRBV24-1	TRBJ2-3	TGTGCCACCAGTGATTTGGGAGGGAGCACAGATACGCAGTATTTT	CATSDLGGSTDTQYF
TRBD1	once	TRBV5-1	TRBJ1-1	TGCGCCAGCAGCTCAAAGACAGGGGTGATTGAAGCTTTCTTT	CASSSKTGVIEAFF
TRBD1	-	TRBV29-1	TRBJ2-6	TGCAGCGTTTCCGGGACAGTTGACTCTGGGGCCAACGTCCTGACTTTC	CSVSGTVDSGANVLTF
TRBD2	-	TRBV27	TRBJ2-5	TGTGCCAGCATGGGGCCACCGGGGGGGCCAGAGACCCAGTACTTC	CASMGPPGGPETQYF
-	-	TRBV21-1	TRBJ1-6	TGTGCCAGCCGTTCAAAACAGGGGGCTGCCCGTAATTCACCCCTCCACTTT	CASRSKQGAARNSPLHF
-	-	TRBV3-1/TRBV3-2	TRBJ2-7	TGTGCCAGCAGCCAAGCGTCAGGGGGGTATGGAAACGAGCAGTACTTC	CASSQASGGYGNEQYF
TRBD2	-	TRBV5-4	TRBJ2-2	TGTGCCAGCAGCTCACCGACTAGCGGGGGGATAGGGGAGCTGTTTTTT	CASSSPTSGGIGELFF
TRBD1	-	TRBV29-1	TRBJ1-1	TGCAGCGTTTCCGGGACAGGGGAGACTGAAGCTTTCTTT	CSVSGTGETEAFF
TRBD1	-	TRBV2	TRBJ1-6	TGTGCCAGCAGGGGGGGACAGGGGAACTCCTATAATTCACCCCTCCACTTT	CASRGGQGNSYNSPLHF
TRBD1	-	TRBV28	TRBJ1-3	TGTGCCAGCAGTTCCATGACAGGGCGCTCTGGAAACACCATATATTTT	CASSSMTGRSGNTIYF
-	-	TRBV4-1	TRBJ1-1	TGCGCCAGCAGCCACGGGAGGATTGAGGCTGAAGCTTTCTTT	CASSHGRIEAEAFF
TRBD2	-	TRBV5-6	TRBJ2-1	TGTGCCAGCAGCTTGTTTCGGGGGGGACCCTACAATGAGCAGTTCTTC	CASSLFRGGPYNEQFF
TRBD1	-	TRBV28	TRBJ1-2	TGTGCCAGCAGCAACACGGGACAGAACCATGGCTACACCTTC	CASSNTGQNHGYTF